This entry lists 8 T cell receptor beta chains sequenced from one sample in a study of T cells in Graves' hyperthyroidism and ophthalmopathy. RNA transcripts served as the template for amplifying TCR beta CDR3 regions. During a first-round RT-PCR of the TCR CDR3, the HTBI primer set was used. Using its own MiXCR run on the multiplex PCR reads, TCRdb lists one record per CDR3 protein. Among more than 500,000 distinct CDR3 sequences listed, roughly 16% were seen once. Sequencing was performed on blood. The origin of the receptors is a woman in her twenties or thirties with Graves' hyperthyroidism.

This clonotype was detected ten times or more. The J gene is TRBJ2-3, the V gene TRBV27; weak D call: TRBD2 (6 bases). The CDR3 totals 14 residues. Trimming shortened V by 2 bases and J by 7 bases, and 13 bases separated the two germline ends. Germline CDR1 reads MNHEY; CDR2 reads SMNVEV (reference sequence). The CDR3 protein is CASSLRDSYYTQYF. DNA for the CDR3: TGTGCCAGCAGTTTAAGGGACTCATACTATACGCAGTATTTT.

This clonotype was detected once. This sequence joins TRBV29-1 and TRBJ2-7, with D perhaps assigned TRBD1 or TRBD2 (6 bases each). This CDR3 region has 11 residues. Per germline, CDR1 SQVTM and CDR2 ANQGSEA. V dropped 6 bases and J dropped 6 bases, with 12 bases sitting between them. The CDR3 DNA reads as TGCAGCGTCTCACAGGGACTCGAGCAGTACTTC. It codes for CSVSQGLEQYF.

V usage is TRBV19 and J usage is TRBJ1-2; TRBD1 matches 8 bases. Germline CDR1 LNHDA, CDR2 SQIVND (reference sequence). Trimming took 3 bases from V and 5 from J; bases not matched to a gene: 11. This CDR3 comprises 16 residues. CDR3 in amino acids: CASSITATGVLYGYTF. In DNA, the CDR3 is TGTGCCAGTAGTATCACCGCGACAGGGGTCCTTTATGGCTACACCTTC.

This rearrangement joins TRBV4-2 to TRBJ2-2, with TRBD1 as a possible D gene (5 bases). V was trimmed by 5 bases and J by 0 bases, leaving 10 bases between them. The CDR3 runs 15 residues. Looked up from germline, CDR1 is LGHNA and CDR2 is YNFKEQ. The CDR3 region has the DNA TGTGCCAGCAGCGCGACAGCCTCGAACACCGGGGAGCTGTTTTTT. It encodes CASSATASNTGELFF.

This clonotype has a count of ten or more. The chain employs TRBV15 and TRBJ2-1; 16 positions agree with TRBD2. Per germline, CDR1 LNHNV and CDR2 YYDKDF (reference sequence). The CDR3 spans 16 residues. With 4 bases clipped from V and 8 bases from J, the junction kept 5 bases outside the gene matches. The CDR3 DNA reads as TGTGCCACCAGCAAGGGACTAGCGGGAGGGCGGCATGAGCAGTTCTTC. This codes for CATSKGLAGGRHEQFF.

CDR3 amino acids: CAISEGVVGQSREKDTEAFF. The CDR3 region has the DNA TGTGCCATCAGTGAGGGGGTAGTTGGGCAGAGCAGAGAAAAAGACACTGAAGCTTTCTTT. The V gene is TRBV10-3, the J gene TRBJ1-1, with D unclear. Trimming cost V 2 bases and J 3 bases, with 28 bases left between them. Germline V gene data show CDR1 as ENHRY and CDR2 as SYGVKD. The CDR3 runs 20 residues.

This chain links TRBV25-1 with TRBJ2-7; 7 bases align to TRBD1. The germline CDR1 and CDR2 sequences are MGHDK and SYGVNS. J gave up 6 bases and V 7 bases, and 6 bases lay outside the gene matches. The CDR3 runs 12 residues. This chain's CDR3 is CASTQQGSEQYF. CDR3 sequence (DNA): TGTGCCAGCACCCAACAGGGGTCCGAGCAGTACTTC.

This clonotype was detected many times. The V call is TRBV20-1, the J call TRBJ2-1, with 10 bases that match TRBD2. CDR1 is DFQATT, CDR2 SNEGSKA, per germline (reference sequence). V gave up 2 bases and J gave up 3 bases; unmatched junction bases: 7. The CDR3 runs 16 residues. CDR3 nucleotide sequence: TGCAGTGCTAGATCAAGCGGGAGGGCCCACTACAATGAGCAGTTCTTC. Its protein product is CSARSSGRAHYNEQFF.